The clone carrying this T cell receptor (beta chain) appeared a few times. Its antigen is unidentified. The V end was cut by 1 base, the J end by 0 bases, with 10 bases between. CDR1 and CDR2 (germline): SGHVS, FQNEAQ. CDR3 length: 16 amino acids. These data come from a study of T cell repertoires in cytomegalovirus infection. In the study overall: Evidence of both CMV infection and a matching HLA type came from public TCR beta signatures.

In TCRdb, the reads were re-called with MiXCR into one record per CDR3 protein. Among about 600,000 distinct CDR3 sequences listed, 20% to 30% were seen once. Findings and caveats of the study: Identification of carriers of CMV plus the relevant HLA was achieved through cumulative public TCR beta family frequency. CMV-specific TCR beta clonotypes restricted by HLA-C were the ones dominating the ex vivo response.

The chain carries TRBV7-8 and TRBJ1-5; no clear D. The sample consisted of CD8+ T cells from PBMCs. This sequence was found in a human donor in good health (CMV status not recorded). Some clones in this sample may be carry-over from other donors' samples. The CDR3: CASSLEALYSNQPQHF. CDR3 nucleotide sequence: TGTGCCAGCAGCTTAGAGGCCCTTTATAGCAATCAGCCCCAGCATTTT.